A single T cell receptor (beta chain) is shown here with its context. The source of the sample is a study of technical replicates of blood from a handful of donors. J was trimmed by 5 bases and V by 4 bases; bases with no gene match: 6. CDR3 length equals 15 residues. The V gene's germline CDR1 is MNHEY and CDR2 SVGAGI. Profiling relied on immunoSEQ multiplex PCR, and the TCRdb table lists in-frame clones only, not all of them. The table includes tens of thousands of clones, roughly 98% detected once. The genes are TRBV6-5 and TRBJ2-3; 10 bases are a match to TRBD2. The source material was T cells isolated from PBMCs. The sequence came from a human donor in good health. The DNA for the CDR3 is TGTGCCAGCAGTTCCCTAGCGGGAGCGGGAGATACGCAGTATTTT. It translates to CASSSLAGAGDTQYF.